The 27 T cell receptor beta chains below all came from one sample that was sequenced in a study of blood T cell repertoires in COVID-19 (TCRdb year 2020). Library prep was done by the immunoSEQ multiplex PCR assay. As stored in TCRdb, this immuneACCESS dataset retains in-frame rearrangements with V and J assigned. A fraction of the clones does not appear; measured against another copy, unresolved V genes explain less than half of the discrepancy, and the remainder lacks a known reason. The sample includes about 75,000 clones, with about 79% observed a single time. The ten largest account for about 22% of the sample. Source material: peripheral blood. Receptors originate from a woman between 50 and 59 years old with acute or convalescent COVID-19.

V usage is TRBV7-2 and J usage is TRBJ2-4, with D possibly matching TRBD2 (5 bases). The CDR3 extends over 17 amino acids. Trimming left V 4 bases short and J 5 bases short, with 21 bases between. Germline CDR1 reads SGHTA; CDR2 reads FQGNSA. CDR3 in amino acids: CASSSRGAGYGENIQYF. The CDR3, as DNA: TGTGCCAGCAGCTCCCGAGGCGCTGGGTACGGGGAAAACATTCAGTACTTC.

The V and J genes are TRBV4-1 and TRBJ2-3; D is perhaps TRBD2 (6 bases). The CDR3 loop spans 17 amino acids. CDR1 and CDR2 (germline): MGHRA, YSYEKL. Trimming removed 3 bases at V and 0 bases at J, with 16 bases between. The CDR3 spells CASSHPPRRGSTDTQYF. CDR3 DNA: TGCGCCAGCAGCCACCCCCCTAGGAGGGGAAGCACAGATACGCAGTATTTT.

This clone was seen only once. This chain links TRBV15 with TRBJ2-7; 10 bases match TRBD1. Germline CDR1 and CDR2: LNHNV and YYDKDF (reference sequence). V gave up 3 bases and J gave up 5 bases; unmatched junction bases: 13. CDR3 size: 17 residues. In DNA, the CDR3 is TGTGCCACCAGCAGGCCGGATAGGACAGGGGGACTCGACGAGCAGTACTTC. Encoded protein: CATSRPDRTGGLDEQYF.

This clone has just a few counts. The chain combines TRBV19 with TRBJ1-6, with TRBD1 matching 7 bases. The trim removed 5 bases at V and 8 bases at J, leaving 9 bases unmatched. CDR3 size: 15 residues. Germline V CDR1 and CDR2: LNHDA, SQIVND (reference sequence). The CDR3 DNA sequence: TGTGCCAGTAGTTCCAGTTGGACAGGATATTCACCCCTCCACTTT. Amino acid sequence: CASSSSWTGYSPLHF.

The gene calls are TRBV30 and TRBJ2-7; possible D gene TRBD2, 6 bases. This CDR3 has 16 residues. The germline V gene encodes CDR1 GTSNPN and CDR2 SVGIG (reference sequence). V was trimmed by 2 bases and J by 4 bases, leaving 21 bases between them. The CDR3 sequence is CAWSSLGAGGSYEQYF. In DNA form, the CDR3 reads TGTGCCTGGAGTTCCCTTGGAGCAGGAGGGTCATACGAGCAGTACTTC.

The V and J genes are TRBV18 and TRBJ1-4; possibly TRBD1 for D (6 bases). Trimming took 6 bases from V and 3 from J, leaving 14 bases between them. The germline V gene encodes CDR1 KGHSH and CDR2 LQKENI. The CDR3 consists of 15 residues. The CDR3 DNA is TGTGCCAGCTCGCCTCAGGGGTCATCTAATGAAAAACTGTTTTTT. Its translation is CASSPQGSSNEKLFF.

The chain is built from TRBV9 and TRBJ2-7; D possibly corresponds to TRBD2 (6 bases). V was shortened by 4 bases and J by 5 bases, with 16 bases between the two germline ends. CDR3 size: 14 residues. Germline V CDR1 and CDR2: SGDLS, YYNGEE. The chain's CDR3 is CASSTGLGSNEQYF. The DNA of the CDR3 is TGTGCCAGCAGCACGGGACTTGGCTCTAACGAGCAGTACTTC.

V and J are TRBV2 and TRBJ1-5; 8 bases line up with TRBD1. The germline CDR1 and CDR2 sequences are SNHLY and FYNNEI. Losses at the gene ends were 10 bases for V and 2 bases for J; bases not matched to a gene: 16. The CDR3 covers 17 residues. This chain's CDR3 is CATNSGQGARGNQPQHF. CDR3 nucleotides: TGTGCCACCAACTCAGGGCAGGGGGCGCGGGGCAATCAGCCCCAGCATTTT.

The chain carries TRBV7-2 and TRBJ1-1; D remains ambiguous. Trimming cost V 2 bases and J 3 bases, with 10 bases left between them. This CDR3 contains 14 residues. Per the germline V gene, CDR1 is SGHTA and CDR2 is FQGNSA. The CDR3 coding sequence is TGTGCCAGCAGCTTAAGCGGGGAATACACTGAAGCTTTCTTT. Translated: CASSLSGEYTEAFF.

The J gene is TRBJ2-1, the V gene TRBV27; no firm D call. CDR1 is MNHEY and CDR2 is SMNVEV in the germline V gene (reference sequence). V gave up 3 bases and J gave up 7 bases, with 7 bases separating them. The CDR3 sequence is 12 residues long. Here the CDR3 reads CASSLRLNEQFF. The CDR3, as DNA: TGTGCCAGCAGTTTGAGGCTGAATGAGCAGTTCTTC.

The chain has TRBV5-6 and TRBJ2-7; tentative D call: TRBD2 (5 bases). The CDR3 runs 17 residues. V dropped 0 bases and J dropped 3 bases, with 19 bases sitting between them. Germline CDR1 reads SGHDT; CDR2 reads YYEEEE. CDR3 in amino acids: CASSLAGRGWGNYEQYF. As DNA, the CDR3 is TGTGCCAGCAGCTTGGCCGGTCGCGGGTGGGGAAACTACGAGCAGTACTTC.

The J gene is TRBJ2-2, the V gene TRBV7-3; the D is unclear. The CDR3 totals 14 residues. Trimming pared 2 bases from V and 5 bases from J, leaving 9 bases between. Per the germline V gene, CDR1 is SGHTA and CDR2 is FQGTGA. This CDR3 reads CASSLSYSTGELFF. For the CDR3, the DNA is TGTGCCAGCAGCTTATCATACTCGACCGGGGAGCTGTTTTTT.

V usage is TRBV6-6 and J usage is TRBJ2-3; maybe TRBD2 (5 bases). V lost 2 bases, J lost 1 base, and 13 bases lay in between. Germline loops: CDR1 MNHNY, CDR2 SVGAGI (reference sequence). The CDR3 runs 16 residues. The CDR3 DNA follows: TGTGCCAGCAGTTACACTACGGACTTACGCACAGATACGCAGTATTTT. Amino acids: CASSYTTDLRTDTQYF.

This clone was seen more than once but under ten times. The chain employs TRBV28 and TRBJ1-4; 10 bases map to TRBD1. Looked up from germline, CDR1 is MDHEN and CDR2 is SYDVKM. The ends lost 6 bases at V and 6 bases at J; junction bases unmatched: 7. This CDR3 is 15 amino acids long. The CDR3 DNA follows: TGTGCCAGCAGCACGGTGGGGACAGGGGATGAAAAACTGTTTTTT. Translating it yields CASSTVGTGDEKLFF. The variable domain in full, with the rest retrieved from reference TRBV28 and TRBJ1-4, is DVKVTQSSRYLVKRTGEKVFLECVQDMDHENMFWYRQDPGLGLRLIYFSYDVKMKEKGDIPEGYSVSREKKERFSLILESASTNQTSMYLCASSTVGTGDEKLFFGSGTQLSVL.

The gene calls are TRBV6-5 and TRBJ1-6, with D maybe TRBD1 (5 bases). V gave up 6 bases and J gave up 5 bases, with 14 bases separating them. Germline CDR1 and CDR2: MNHEY and SVGAGI. The CDR3 length is 15 residues. The DNA for the CDR3 is TGTGCCAGCAGCCCCCAGGGTAGGAATAATTCACCCCTCCACTTT. Protein: CASSPQGRNNSPLHF.

The count of this clone is one. The chain combines TRBV5-1 with TRBJ2-3; 8 positions agree with TRBD2. The CDR3 consists of 15 residues. Germline trimming cut 3 bases from V and 0 bases from J; bases unmatched to any gene: 3. From germline, CDR1 is SGHRS and CDR2 YFSETQ. This CDR3 reads CASSWSGGSTDTQYF. The CDR3 region has the DNA TGCGCCAGCAGCTGGAGCGGGGGAAGCACAGATACGCAGTATTTT.

This sequence joins TRBV7-2 and TRBJ1-6; weak D call: TRBD1 (6 bases). This CDR3 spans 14 amino acids. The germline gives CDR1 SGHTA, CDR2 FQGNSA. The germline V and J ends were trimmed by 2 bases and 6 bases, with 8 bases remaining between them. Here the CDR3 reads CASSLQGFNSPLHF. In DNA, the CDR3 is TGTGCCAGCAGCTTACAGGGGTTTAATTCACCCCTCCACTTT.

The V and J genes are TRBV7-2 and TRBJ1-1; TRBD1 aligns across 8 bases. Germline V CDR1 and CDR2: SGHTA, FQGNSA. The CDR3 extends over 15 amino acids. The ends lost 5 bases at V and 4 bases at J; junction bases unmatched: 9. CDR3 sequence (DNA): TGTGCCAGCAGCATCCAGGGGGCGCTTCCCACTGAAGCTTTCTTT. It codes for CASSIQGALPTEAFF.

The chain uses TRBV2 and TRBJ2-4, with D maybe TRBD2 (5 bases). The germline V gene has CDR1 SNHLY and CDR2 FYNNEI. V lost 5 bases to trimming and J lost 5 bases, with 13 bases between them. This CDR3 is 14 amino acids long. The CDR3 protein is CASSRAGIENIQYF. Written as DNA, the CDR3 is TGTGCCAGCAGTCGGGCGGGCATTGAAAACATTCAGTACTTC. The full variable domain, rest sourced from reference TRBV2 and TRBJ2-4, is EPEVTQTPSHQVTQMGQEVILRCVPISNHLYFYWYRQILGQKVEFLVSFYNNEISEKSEIFDDQFSVERPDGSNFTLKIRSTKLEDSAMYFCASSRAGIENIQYFGAGTRLSVL.

The chain links TRBV4-1 to TRBJ1-1; D perhaps matches TRBD1 (6 bases). The CDR3 contains 13 residues. Germline lookup yields CDR1 MGHRA and CDR2 YSYEKL. Trimming pared 5 bases from V and 11 bases from J, leaving 18 bases between. CDR3 sequence (DNA): TGCGCCAGCAGCTTCCTGACAGGCCGCTGGGCTTTCTTT. Its protein product is CASSFLTGRWAFF.

This clone was observed once. The chain links TRBV23-1 to TRBJ2-1; 8 bases fit TRBD2. Being an ORF, TRBV23-1 has a function that is uncertain. The ends lost 8 bases at V and 6 bases at J; junction bases unmatched: 18. This CDR3 spans 17 amino acids. CDR3 loop: CASGPLVSGREGNEQFF. CDR3 coding DNA: TGCGCCAGCGGGCCGTTGGTAAGCGGGAGAGAGGGCAATGAGCAGTTCTTC.

J is TRBJ1-4 and V is TRBV27, with D possibly being TRBD1 (6 bases). CDR3 size: 15 residues. CDR1 MNHEY and CDR2 SMNVEV come from the germline V gene (reference sequence). V was cut by 5 bases and J by 1 base, with 11 bases left in between. The CDR3 sequence: CASSRYRETNEKLFF. The CDR3 nucleotides are TGTGCCAGCAGTCGTTACAGGGAAACTAATGAAAAACTGTTTTTT.

This rearrangement joins TRBV6-5 to TRBJ2-7; D might be TRBD1 (5 bases). Germline loops: CDR1 MNHEY, CDR2 SVGAGI. The CDR3 extends over 15 amino acids. The germline V and J ends were trimmed by 2 bases and 0 bases, with 11 bases remaining between them. Written as DNA, the CDR3 is TGTGCCAGCAGTTACGGGGCCGCAAACTCCTACGAGCAGTACTTC. Protein sequence: CASSYGAANSYEQYF.

The chain couples TRBV19 to TRBJ2-3; the match to TRBD2 covers 13 bases. In germline, CDR1 is LNHDA, CDR2 SQIVND (reference sequence). V shed 6 bases, J shed 4 bases, and the junction held 16 bases outside the gene matches. The CDR3 loop spans 19 amino acids. CDR3 region: CASRRRTSGREVRSDTQYF. In DNA, the CDR3 is TGTGCCAGTAGAAGGAGGACTAGCGGGAGAGAAGTAAGGTCAGATACGCAGTATTTT.

The chain has TRBV14 and TRBJ1-6; a possible D gene is TRBD1 (6 bases). V was clipped by 2 bases and J by 7 bases, with 15 bases between them. Germline loops: CDR1 SGHDN, CDR2 FVKESK. The CDR3 is made up of 16 amino acids. CDR3 coding DNA: TGTGCCAGCAGCCAAATAAGCGGGACACTCAATTCACCCCTCCACTTT. Translation gives CASSQISGTLNSPLHF. The variable domain in full, with the rest retrieved from reference TRBV14 and TRBJ1-6, is EAGVTQFPSHSVIEKGQTVTLRCDPISGHDNLYWYRRVMGKEIKFLLHFVKESKQDESGMPNNRFLAERTGGTYSTLKVQPAELEDSGVYFCASSQISGTLNSPLHFGNGTRLTVT.

CDR3 bases: TGTGCCATCAGTCCGACAGGGGACGAGCAGTACTTC. Residues: CAISPTGDEQYF. The chain has TRBV10-3 and TRBJ2-7, with TRBD1 identical over 8 bases. V lost 5 bases, J lost 5 bases, and 2 bases stayed unmatched. CDR3 length: 12 amino acids. The germline V gene encodes CDR1 ENHRY and CDR2 SYGVKD.

This rearrangement joins TRBV9 to TRBJ2-2, with TRBD1 matching over 12 bases. V lost 0 bases, J lost 4 bases, and 7 bases stayed unmatched. The CDR3 is 18 amino acids. Germline CDR1 and CDR2: SGDLS and YYNGEE. The CDR3 is CASSVEVKGQGATGELFF. In nucleotides, the CDR3 is TGTGCCAGCAGCGTAGAGGTTAAGGGACAGGGGGCCACCGGGGAGCTGTTTTTT.